This TCR beta chain was found in a study of cytomegalovirus exposure and HLA in healthy donors. Study-level findings and limits: TCR beta V- and J-gene trimming was later associated with a missense DCLRE1C variant.

A word on this clone: The antigen is unknown.

60 Vbeta and 13 Jbeta primers were used in PCR. Sequencing used immunoSEQ multiplex PCR; TCRdb keeps in-frame clones, though not all of them. The data hold about 76,000 clones, with about 66% observed a single time. This CDR3 contains 17 residues. Germline V gives CDR1 SGHNT, CDR2 YENEEA. Trimming pared 2 bases from V and 4 bases from J, leaving 19 bases between. The gene calls are TRBV11-3 and TRBJ2-3; weak D call: TRBD2 (7 bases). Sequenced sample: PBMCs. The origin of this receptor is a man between 60 and 70 years old in good health and CMV-seropositive. CDR3 loop: CASSLRGGQVGADTQYF. The CDR3 region has the DNA TGTGCCAGCAGCTTAAGGGGGGGGCAGGTTGGCGCAGATACGCAGTATTTT.